This passage covers 8 T cell receptor beta chains from one sample sequenced in a study of CD8+ T cells in alopecia areata. Sequencing relied on a cDNA template that was reverse transcribed from extracted RNA. This table comes from immunoSEQ multiplex PCR, and its TCRdb copy is limited to in-frame clones, with some not included. This table has some 200,000 clones, about 60% appearing once. This material consisted of CD4+ T cells sorted from blood, taken at week 0. The receptor source for this set is a human donor with alopecia areata.

This clone showed up just once. The chain is built from TRBV20-1 and TRBJ2-7; D ambiguous. Germline-derived CDR1 and CDR2 are DFQATT and SNEGSKA (reference sequence). The CDR3 spans 11 residues. Trimming shortened V by 1 base and J by 5 bases, and 6 bases separated the two germline ends. The CDR3 nucleotides read TGCAGTGCTAGAGGGGATCACGAGCAGTACTTC. It yields the protein CSARGDHEQYF.

V and J are TRBV15 and TRBJ2-6, with D perhaps being TRBD1 or TRBD2 (5 bases each). There are 15 residues in the CDR3. V was shortened by 1 base and J by 2 bases, with 6 bases between the two germline ends. Germline V gene data show CDR1 as LNHNV and CDR2 as YYDKDF (reference sequence). The CDR3 DNA reads TGTGCCACCAGCAGAGGAGGGGCTGGGGCCAACGTCCTGACTTTC. It translates to CATSRGGAGANVLTF.

The rearrangement uses TRBV5-1 and TRBJ1-5; tentative D call: TRBD1 (5 bases). CDR1 and CDR2 from the germline V gene are SGHRS and YFSETQ. This CDR3 has 13 amino acids. Trimming stripped 3 bases from V and 4 bases from J, with 8 bases between. CDR3 sequence (DNA): TGCGCCAGCAGCTATGACAGAAATCAGCCCCAGCATTTT. This codes for CASSYDRNQPQHF.

The chain has TRBV29-1 and TRBJ1-2; 9 bases are a match to TRBD1. The CDR3 loop spans 17 amino acids. Germline CDR1 reads SQVTM; CDR2 reads ANQGSEA. V was pared by 6 bases and J by 7 bases, with 21 bases of the junction left unmatched. CDR3 in DNA: TGCAGCGTCCCCCGGGTTGGACAGGGGATGGGTTTGAGTGGCTACACCTTC. Its protein product is CSVPRVGQGMGLSGYTF.

The sample holds a few counts of this clone. The chain uses TRBV19 and TRBJ2-3, with D unclear. The CDR3 runs to 14 residues. Germline V gene lookup returns CDR1 LNHDA and CDR2 SQIVND (reference sequence). V lost 3 bases and J lost 3, with 10 bases in between. The CDR3 loop is CASSMGVRTDTQYF. CDR3 in DNA: TGTGCCAGTAGTATGGGTGTCCGAACAGATACGCAGTATTTT.

This clone occurred many times. This chain joins TRBV10-3 and TRBJ2-7, with no clear D. This CDR3 contains 13 residues. Germline CDR1 reads ENHRY; CDR2 reads SYGVKD. The V gene lost 10 bases and the J gene lost 0 bases, with 13 bases spanning the gap. The CDR3 DNA reads as TGTGCCACCACAACTGGTACCTCCTACGAGCAGTACTTC. This sequence encodes CATTTGTSYEQYF.

This clone has just a few counts. CDR3: CSVAGVFGYTF. Here the CDR3 DNA reads TGCAGCGTCGCAGGGGTTTTTGGCTACACCTTC. The V gene is TRBV29-1, the J gene TRBJ1-2, with a possible D match to TRBD1 (6 bases). The germline V and J ends were trimmed by 6 bases and 7 bases, with 12 bases remaining between them. CDR1 is SQVTM, CDR2 ANQGSEA, per germline. The CDR3 has 11 residues. The entire variable domain, with the rest obtained from reference TRBV29-1 and TRBJ1-2, is as follows: SAVISQKPSRDICQRGTSLTIQCQVDSQVTMMFWYRQQPGQSLTLIATANQGSEATYESGFVIDKFPISRPNLTFSTLTVSNMSPEDSSIYLCSVAGVFGYTFGSGTRLTVV.

The rearrangement links TRBV7-6 to TRBJ2-5; D is perhaps TRBD1 (6 bases). The J call may be in error: the DNA end matches TRBJ2-7 better. The CDR3 has 13 amino acids. Germline V lookup: CDR1 SGHVS, CDR2 FNYEAQ. The DNA of the CDR3 is TGTGCCAGCAGCTTGGGGGCACGCTACGAGCAGTACTTC. Translation gives CASSLGARYEQYF.